Listed below are T cell receptor beta chains from one sample, sequenced in a study of blood T cell repertoires in COVID-19. The data were produced by immunoSEQ multiplex PCR, yet TCRdb's version contains in-frame clones alone and is incomplete. The repertoire holds about 170,000 clones, around 80% seen once, with about 4% in the top ten. Input material: PBMCs or T cells enriched from blood (not recorded which). The receptor set was obtained from a woman aged 50 to 65 in a cohort exposed to, infected with or recovered from COVID-19 (not recorded which). Each CDR3 is given with its conserved first and last residue. Each record gives: clone size, D gene, J gene, V gene, CDR3 protein, CDR3 DNA. A D gene is named only where the DNA matches it firmly. Clone size appears in some rows only: once, few, many, or a class for an expanded clone.

>NA|NA|TRBJ1-5|TRBV24-1
CATSGQNQPQHF
TGTGCCACCAGTGGACAGAATCAGCCCCAGCATTTT
>NA|NA|TRBJ1-5|TRBV7-8
CASSWRQRGAFGQPQHF
TGTGCCAGCAGTTGGAGACAGCGGGGGGCTTTTGGACAGCCCCAGCATTTT
>NA|NA|TRBJ2-4|TRBV28
CASSGSGSLIAKNIQYF
TGTGCCAGCAGTGGGTCGGGTTCCCTTATAGCCAAAAACATTCAGTACTTC
>NA|NA|TRBJ2-7|TRBV4-1
CASSQVSQGILEQYF
TGCGCCAGCAGCCAAGTCTCGCAGGGGATTTTGGAGCAGTACTTC
>NA|TRBD1|TRBJ1-2|TRBV7-9
CASSLVGQGYYGYTF
TGTGCCAGCAGCCTCGTAGGACAGGGGTACTATGGCTACACCTTC
>NA|TRBD1|TRBJ2-7|TRBV29-1
CSGDRDGEQYF
TGCAGCGGGGACAGGGACGGCGAGCAGTACTTC
>NA|TRBD2|TRBJ2-2|TRBV3-1/TRBV3-2
CASSQPLGGSGELFF
TGTGCCAGCAGCCAACCCCTCGGGGGGTCCGGGGAGCTGTTTTTT
>many|NA|TRBJ2-3|TRBV7-2
CASSLGTPRTDTQYF
TGTGCCAGCAGCTTAGGGACTCCGCGCACAGATACGCAGTATTTT
>NA|TRBD2|TRBJ2-1|TRBV5-6
CASSFVLAGGNEQFF
TGTGCCAGCAGCTTCGTCCTAGCGGGAGGTAATGAGCAGTTCTTC
>NA|NA|TRBJ1-1|TRBV30
CAWSRNPDTEAFF
TGTGCCTGGAGCAGGAATCCGGACACTGAAGCTTTCTTT
>NA|NA|TRBJ1-1|TRBV6-2/TRBV6-3
CASSYAAGTEAFF
TGTGCCAGCAGTTACGCGGCCGGCACTGAAGCTTTCTTT
>NA|NA|TRBJ2-7|TRBV7-9
CASSLAGVRYEQYF
TGTGCCAGCAGCTTAGCAGGGGTCCGGTACGAGCAGTACTTC
>NA|NA|TRBJ2-7|TRBV28
CAIGPLADSSYEQYF
TGTGCCATCGGACCACTAGCCGATAGCTCCTACGAGCAGTACTTC
>NA|NA|TRBJ1-1|TRBV7-2
CASSLQMNTEAFF
TGTGCCAGCAGCCTTCAGATGAACACTGAAGCTTTCTTT
>NA|TRBD1|TRBJ1-1|TRBV7-9
CASSLTGQPRPEAFF
TGTGCCAGCAGCTTAACGGGACAGCCGCGTCCTGAAGCTTTCTTT
>few|TRBD1|TRBJ1-1|TRBV29-1
CSVNRGTNTEAFF
TGCAGCGTGAACAGGGGAACAAACACTGAAGCTTTCTTT
>NA|NA|TRBJ2-6|TRBV2
CASSEDSRGANVLTF
TGTGCCAGCAGTGAAGACAGTAGAGGGGCCAACGTCCTGACTTTC
>NA|NA|TRBJ2-7|TRBV6-5
CASSYSKAYEQYF
TGTGCCAGCAGTTACTCGAAAGCGTACGAGCAGTACTTC
>NA|NA|TRBJ2-1|TRBV27
CASSWQGNEQFF
TGTGCCAGCAGTTGGCAGGGTAATGAGCAGTTCTTC
>NA|NA|TRBJ1-5|TRBV19
CASSTPPGALKGPQHF
TGTGCCAGTAGTACCCCCCCAGGGGCTCTTAAGGGGCCCCAGCATTTT
>NA|NA|TRBJ2-3|TRBV10-3
CAISSLGTDTQYF
TGTGCCATCAGTTCATTAGGCACAGATACGCAGTATTTT
>NA|NA|TRBJ2-4|TRBV5-4
CASSLRRETKNIQYF
TGTGCCAGCAGCTTGAGGCGGGAAACCAAAAACATTCAGTACTTC
>NA|NA|TRBJ1-6|TRBV4-1
CASSQDRGGAYNSPLHF
TGCGCCAGCAGCCAAGATCGGGGGGGGGCCTATAATTCACCCCTCCACTTT
>NA|TRBD2|TRBJ2-7|TRBV28
CASSPRLASFYEQYF
TGTGCCAGCAGTCCCCGACTAGCATCATTCTACGAGCAGTACTTC
>NA|NA|TRBJ2-7|TRBV6-5
CASRLPGTNYEQYF
TGTGCCAGCAGGCTCCCGGGTACAAACTACGAGCAGTACTTC
>NA|TRBD1|TRBJ1-6|TRBV14
CASSQVHGDRVNSPLHF
TGTGCCAGCAGCCAAGTTCATGGGGACAGGGTGAATTCACCCCTCCACTTT
>NA|NA|TRBJ2-7|TRBV5-4
CASSLDIHSYEQYF
TGTGCCAGCAGCCTGGACATTCACTCCTACGAGCAGTACTTC
>NA|TRBD2|TRBJ2-3|TRBV7-9
CASSLAQRGTDTQYF
TGTGCCAGCAGCTTAGCGCAGCGGGGAACAGATACGCAGTATTTT
>NA|TRBD1|TRBJ1-1|TRBV2
CAIRQGEAFF
TGTGCCATCAGACAGGGGGAAGCTTTCTTT
>NA|TRBD1|TRBJ1-3|TRBV27
CASSLWGTGGFSGNTIYF
TGTGCCAGCAGTTTATGGGGGACAGGGGGCTTCTCTGGAAACACCATATATTTT
>NA|NA|TRBJ1-1|TRBV30
CACSPSIRGYTEAFF
TGTGCCTGCAGCCCCTCCATCCGGGGATACACTGAAGCTTTCTTT
>NA|NA|TRBJ2-7|TRBV28
CASSPQGLYEQYF
TGTGCCAGCAGTCCCCAGGGCCTATACGAGCAGTACTTC
>NA|NA|TRBJ1-1|TRBV9
CASSVGGDKNTEAFF
TGTGCCAGCAGCGTAGGAGGCGATAAGAACACTGAAGCTTTCTTT
>NA|TRBD1|TRBJ1-3|TRBV9
CASSVWTGTSSGNTIYF
TGTGCCAGCAGCGTATGGACAGGGACCTCCTCTGGAAACACCATATATTTT
>NA|NA|TRBJ1-1|TRBV6-5
CASSPRGGNTEAFF
TGTGCCAGCAGTCCTCGGGGGGGGAACACTGAAGCTTTCTTT
>NA|NA|TRBJ2-3|TRBV9
CASSGRGGPTDTQYF
TGTGCCAGCAGCGGGAGGGGGGGGCCGACAGATACGCAGTATTTT
>NA|NA|TRBJ2-2|TRBV20-1
CSASRGGTGELFF
TGCAGTGCTAGTCGGGGAGGCACCGGGGAGCTGTTTTTT